The TCR beta chain under discussion was sequenced for a study of OX40 agonist ivuxolimab in advanced cancers. In the study overall: Patients were given ivuxolimab, an antibody that agonizes OX40 (CD134). Hepatocellular carcinoma, melanoma, renal cell or head and neck cancer affected the dose-escalation patients. General study findings and limits: At doses 0.1 to 3.0 mg/kg, CD4+ and CD8+ clones expanded. Among the lowest peripheral clonal expansion occurred in 0.1-3.0 mg/kg partial responders.

On this clone: Its antigen is unknown.

The table came from immunoSEQ multiplex PCR; TCRdb's copy has only in-frame clones and leaves some out. The sample holds about 26,000 clones, more than 75% seen once. V was pared by 5 bases and J by 7 bases, with 11 bases between. Per germline, CDR1 MDHEN and CDR2 SYDVKM. The CDR3 is 13 amino acids. This clonotype originated in an adult with an advanced solid tumor such as melanoma, head and neck, liver or kidney cancer. The sample was CD4+ or CD8+ T cells sorted from blood, taken in a trial of the OX40 agonist ivuxolimab. The V gene is TRBV28, the J gene TRBJ2-2, with a possible D match to TRBD1 (6 bases). CDR3 protein: CASSLQGYGELFF. In nucleotides, the CDR3 is TGTGCCAGCAGTCTACAGGGTTACGGGGAGCTGTTTTTT.